Listed below are T cell receptor beta chains from one sample, sequenced in a study of T cells and Merkel cell carcinoma outcomes. Data came from immunoSEQ multiplex PCR; TCRdb stores just in-frame clones and leaves some out. Here the sample spans around 4,200 clones, approximately 92% being singletons. The sample was tumor tissue from Merkel cell carcinoma. Receptor source: a human donor with Merkel cell carcinoma. Both conserved end residues are part of each CDR3. A D gene is named only where the DNA matches it firmly. Where a row states a size, it is once, few, many or the class of an expanded clone; other rows omit it.

d_gene	v_gene	len	abundance	j_gene	CDR3nt	CDR3aa
NA	TRBV27	14	NA	TRBJ2-3	TGTGCCAGCAGTCCGGGGGATACCACAGATACGCAGTATTTT	CASSPGDTTDTQYF
NA	TRBV18	14	NA	TRBJ1-1	TGTGCCAGCTCACCACCGGGGGGGGGCACTGAAGCTTTCTTT	CASSPPGGGTEAFF
TRBD2	TRBV11-2	17	NA	TRBJ2-2	TGTGCCAGCAGTATAGGGAGGGCCTGGGAGAACACCGGGGAGCTGTTTTTT	CASSIGRAWENTGELFF
NA	TRBV2	16	NA	TRBJ1-4	TGTGCCAGCAGTGAAGCGCAAATCAGGGGTGGTGCAAAACTGTTTTTT	CASSEAQIRGGAKLFF
NA	TRBV6-5	16	NA	TRBJ2-1	TGTGCCAGCAGTTTTAGTAGGCTGCACTCCTACAATGAGCAGTTCTTC	CASSFSRLHSYNEQFF
NA	TRBV4-3	16	NA	TRBJ1-1	TGCGCCAGCAGCCAAGATGCGTTGGGGGGGTTCACTGAAGCTTTCTTT	CASSQDALGGFTEAFF
TRBD2	TRBV7-9	16	NA	TRBJ2-5	TGTGCCAGCAGCCCCTCGGGACTAGCGGACCAAGAGACCCAGTACTTC	CASSPSGLADQETQYF
NA	TRBV6-5	14	once	TRBJ2-7	TGTGCCAGCAAACCGGGACACCGCCCCCACGAGCAGTACTTC	CASKPGHRPHEQYF
TRBD2	TRBV18	15	NA	TRBJ2-1	TGTGCCAGCTCACCGGGCCTAGCGGGAGTGGGAGAGCAGTTCTTC	CASSPGLAGVGEQFF
NA	TRBV11-3	16	NA	TRBJ2-6	TGTGCCAGCAGCTTAGGGGGAAACTCTGGGGCCAACGTCCTGACTTTC	CASSLGGNSGANVLTF
NA	TRBV5-5	13	NA	TRBJ2-1	TGTGCCAGCAGCTTGGGCCCGGAAGATGAGCAGTTCTTC	CASSLGPEDEQFF
TRBD1	TRBV28	13	NA	TRBJ1-2	TGTGCCAGCAGTAGACAGGGCTACTATGGCTACACCTTC	CASSRQGYYGYTF
NA	TRBV7-2	12	NA	TRBJ1-2	TGTGCCAGCAGCTTCCCAAATTATGGCTACACCTTC	CASSFPNYGYTF
NA	TRBV5-3	12	once	TRBJ2-7	TGTGCCAGAAGCCCGTCCCCCGACGAGCAGTACTTC	CARSPSPDEQYF
TRBD1	TRBV7-2	18	NA	TRBJ2-6	TGTGCCAGCAGCTCTCCCGGGACAGGGGGTTCTGGGGCCAACGTCCTGACTTTC	CASSSPGTGGSGANVLTF
NA	TRBV9	15	once	TRBJ2-3	TGTGCCAGCAGCCCCAGCCCAGACCGCACAGATACGCAGTATTTT	CASSPSPDRTDTQYF
TRBD1	TRBV6-5	14	NA	TRBJ1-1	TGTGCCAGCAGTCGAGACAGGGGGCTCATTGAAGCTTTCTTT	CASSRDRGLIEAFF
NA	TRBV11-2	15	NA	TRBJ2-2	TGTGCCAGCAGCTTAAAGGGGGGGTTGACCGGGGAGCTGTTTTTT	CASSLKGGLTGELFF
NA	TRBV7-9	12	few	TRBJ1-1	TGTGCCAGCACCCTAGGGAACACTGAAGCTTTCTTT	CASTLGNTEAFF
TRBD1	TRBV19	12	NA	TRBJ1-1	TGTGCCACCGTTGACAGGGTGACTGAAGCTTTCTTT	CATVDRVTEAFF
NA	TRBV5-5	16	NA	TRBJ2-3	TGTGCCAGCAGCTCAGGACTGGCCTACGGCACAGATACGCAGTATTTT	CASSSGLAYGTDTQYF
TRBD1	TRBV19	13	NA	TRBJ1-2	TGTGCCAGCAAATACAGGGGCGGCTATGGCTACACCTTC	CASKYRGGYGYTF
NA	TRBV28	15	NA	TRBJ2-1	TGTGCCAGCAACGACGGGGGGCGACCCTACAATGAGCAGTTCTTC	CASNDGGRPYNEQFF
NA	TRBV5-6	14	NA	TRBJ1-1	TGTGCCAGCAGCTTGTGGGGGGGAGGAACTGAAGCTTTCTTT	CASSLWGGGTEAFF